This TCR beta chain was retrieved from a study of shared clonotypes between healthy human individuals. Turning to the study itself: CD4 naive cells filled three plates per donor, CD4 memory three, CD8 naive two and CD8 memory one. Study outcomes and limitations: Incompleteness in sorted-subset sequencing, despite large depth, was shown by rarefaction. Approximately 5% was the fraction of naive CD4 clonotypes found shared across four donors.

Worth noting for this clone: No antigen is known for it.

The protocol was immunoSEQ multiplex PCR, while the TCRdb copy is restricted to in-frame clones and leaves out a portion. This sample has 600,000 to 750,000 clones; more than 70% occur once, and the top ten carry approximately 1.8%. CDR1 and CDR2 from the germline V gene are SGHVS and FQNEAQ. This CDR3 spans 11 amino acids. V gave up 2 bases and J gave up 5 bases, with 0 bases separating them. The TCR sequence derives from a woman in her thirties in good health. V gene TRBV7-8 combines with J gene TRBJ2-2; D unresolved. The sequencing sample was made of memory CD4+ T cells sorted from blood. The subset is: CD45RA-negative fraction. Written as DNA, the CDR3 is TGTGCCAGCAGCTTAACCGGGGAGCTGTTTTTT. Its protein is CASSLTGELFF.